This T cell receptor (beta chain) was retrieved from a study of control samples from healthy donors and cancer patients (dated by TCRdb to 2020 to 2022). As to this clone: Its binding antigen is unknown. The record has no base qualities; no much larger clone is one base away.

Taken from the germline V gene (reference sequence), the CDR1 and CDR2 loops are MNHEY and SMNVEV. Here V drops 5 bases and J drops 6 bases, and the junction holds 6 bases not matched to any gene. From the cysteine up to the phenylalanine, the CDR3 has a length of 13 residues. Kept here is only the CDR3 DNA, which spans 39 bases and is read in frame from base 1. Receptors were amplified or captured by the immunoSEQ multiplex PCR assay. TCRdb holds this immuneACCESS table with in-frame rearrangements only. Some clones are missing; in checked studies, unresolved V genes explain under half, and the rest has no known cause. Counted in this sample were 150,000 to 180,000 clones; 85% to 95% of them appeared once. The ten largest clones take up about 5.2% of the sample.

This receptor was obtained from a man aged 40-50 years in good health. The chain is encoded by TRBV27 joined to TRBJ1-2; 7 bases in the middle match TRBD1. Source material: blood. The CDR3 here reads CASSKTGAHGYTF. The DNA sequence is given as TGTGCCAGCAGTAAAACAGGGGCTCATGGCTACACCTTC.